Below, 6 T cell receptor beta chains from the same sample are listed, as sequenced in a study of graft-versus-host responses after intestinal transplantation. Generated by immunoSEQ multiplex PCR, the TCRdb table keeps only in-frame clones and is missing some. The sample carries around 12,000 clones, approximately 93% recorded once. The sample consisted of PBMCs, taken around 1,000 days after intestinal transplantation. These receptors were collected from a human patient who received an intestinal transplant, so some T cells may come from the graft donor.

The genes are TRBV7-2 and TRBJ1-2; 7 nucleotides match TRBD1. CDR1 is SGHTA and CDR2 is FQGNSA in the germline V gene. The V and J ends lost 3 bases and 7 bases, in that order; junction bases with no gene match: 11. This CDR3 is 15 amino acids long. DNA of the CDR3: TGTGCCAGCAGCTTTTCCGGCAGGGGGGGAGTTGGCTACACCTTC. Translating gives CASSFSGRGGVGYTF.

The chain is built from TRBV5-5 and TRBJ1-1; 9 bases fit TRBD1. After removal of 1 base from V and 5 bases from J, the junction contained 6 bases not matched to a gene. CDR3 length: 15 residues. CDR1 and CDR2 from the germline V gene are SGHKS and YYEKEE (reference sequence). The CDR3 here is CASSLWTGAGTEAFF. As DNA, the CDR3 is TGTGCCAGCAGCTTGTGGACAGGGGCAGGGACTGAAGCTTTCTTT.

On this clone itself: This sample also contains other DNA sequences that code for the same CDR3. V gene TRBV7-3 combines with J gene TRBJ1-1; D not certain. Germline lookup yields CDR1 SGHTA and CDR2 FQGTGA. V lost 4 bases and J 1 base, leaving 10 bases between the germline ends. The CDR3 sequence is 14 residues long. For the CDR3, the DNA is TGTGCCAGCAGCTCCCAAGGACCGAACACTGAAGCTTTCTTT. Protein product: CASSSQGPNTEAFF.

As regards this clone: Germline and junction disagree at one end, which may indicate a read error. Here the CDR3 DNA reads TGTGCTAGCAGCTTATCTGAGAATCAGCCCCAGCATTTT. As protein: CASSLSENQPQHF. J is TRBJ1-5 and V is TRBV7-7; D is unresolved. The germline gives CDR1 SSHAT, CDR2 FNYEAQ (reference sequence). CDR3 length equals 13 residues. The full variable domain, rest sourced from reference TRBV7-7 and TRBJ1-5, is GAGVSQSPRYKVTKRGQDVTLRCDPISSHATLYWYQQALGQGPEFLTYFNYEAQPDKSGLPSDRFSAERPEGSISTLTIQRTEQRDSAMYRCASSLSENQPQHFGDGTRLSIL.

The chain has TRBV27 and TRBJ2-7, with D possibly called TRBD1 or TRBD2 (5 bases each). Germline CDR1 and CDR2: MNHEY and SMNVEV (reference sequence). Trimming shortened V by 3 bases and J by 1 base, and 10 bases separated the two germline ends. The CDR3 consists of 14 residues. The CDR3 spells CASSFRDGSYEQYF. For the CDR3, the DNA is TGTGCCAGCAGTTTCCGGGACGGATCCTACGAGCAGTACTTC.

The rearrangement uses TRBV5-4 and TRBJ1-6; 8 nucleotides align to TRBD1. The length of the CDR3 is 14 residues. The germline gives CDR1 SGHNT, CDR2 YYREEE (reference sequence). J was trimmed by 6 bases and V by 4 bases; bases with no gene match: 3. The DNA of the CDR3 is TGTGCCAGCAGCCGGGACAGGAGTAATTCACCCCTCCACTTT. It yields the protein CASSRDRSNSPLHF.